The T cell receptor (beta chain) under discussion was sequenced for a study of tumor and adjacent non-tumor tissue in lung cancer listed by TCRdb under 2018. Regarding the research as a whole: By cancer type, the cohort comprised some 13 adenocarcinoma patients, a couple of squamous cell carcinoma patients and 1 small cell lung cancer patient. The roughly 15 patients were aged roughly 31 to 80 years, included some 10 men and 5 women, and had TNM stage I to III disease. In total, sequencing yielded 125,075,908 productive TCRbeta reads, which works out to an average of around 4.2 million reads per sample. Using bulk TCRbeta repertoires from some 15 lung cancer patients, the study set lung tumor tissue side by side with matched distant non-tumor lung tissue. Over 25 paired specimens, one tumor and one normal lung sample per patient, were profiled by TCRbeta CDR3 sequencing.

RNA was extracted from bulk unsorted tissue and checked for quality with a NanoDrop ND-1000 and an Agilent 2100. The normal lung samples consisted of distant non-tumor tissue collected more than 3 cm from the tumor edge. Donors were newly diagnosed lung cancer patients admitted for thoracic surgery in China between August and November 2014, without prior chemotherapy. Patients who had received previous radiotherapy or chemotherapy, or who had another concurrent cancer, were excluded from the study. Surgical tissue pieces of roughly 1-2.2 cm3 were preserved in RNAlater solution and stored at -80 °C until use. The junction carries 11 bases between V and J, which are trimmed by 7 bases and 5 bases respectively. The CDR3 starts with the cysteine, ends with the phenylalanine, and has 13 residues. CDR3 DNA only is kept here, 39 bases in frame from base 1. The germline V gene gives CDR1 as ENHRY and CDR2 as SYGVKD.

The library was made by multiplex PCR. The run used an Illumina HiSeq 2500. TCRbeta libraries were built by three rounds of nested PCR using primers (Table S4), following protocols modified from ARM-PCR. PCR products of 200-500 bp were gel-excised and purified with the QIAquick gel extraction kit before sequencing. In the original analysis: Trimmomatic was used to clean the reads, FLASH merged the cleaned reads into complete CDR3 sequences, and MiTCR assigned the sequences to V(D)J germline segments. Clonal diversity was computed as the inverse Simpson's index with VDJtools. Productive reads were defined as in-frame sequences without a premature stop codon. TCRdb reprocessing: public reads trimmed at Q25 with fastp, clones called with MiXCR, in-frame beta chains kept. Every entry covers one CDR3 protein and lists the most common genes and DNA from its rows. The V and J calls and clone size are TCRdb's, not the authors'. This sample comprises roughly 90,000 distinct CDR3 sequences, under 80% of them detected only once. The ten most abundant clones make up 21% of the sample.

This clonotype was detected only once. Its antigen is unknown. Within one base of it there is no much larger clone, and no base qualities were kept. A single read offers scant evidence. Overall study results and their limits: Only about 15 patients were in the cohort, and the authors stated that larger samples and more detailed clinical data are needed. Younger patients had significantly higher TCR diversity, and higher tumor TCR diversity was associated with shorter overall and disease-free survival. The methods do not name the sequencing platform or mention unique molecular identifiers. A significantly larger cumulative share of the repertoire was made up by the top 100 clones in normal lung than in tumor tissue. Because peripheral blood was not sequenced, the blood TCRbeta repertoires of the lung cancer patients in the study went unexamined. TCR diversity (inverse Simpson) was significantly higher in tumor than in normal lung tissue (approximately 400 vs 170, P = 0.0075, Mann-Whitney U test).

The chain uses TRBV10-3 and TRBJ2-2, with the D gene too uncertain to name. The origin of this receptor is a woman in her 50s with non-small cell lung cancer. The sequenced sample was distant non-tumor lung tissue. The nucleotides are TGTGCCATCAAACTGAGAACAACCGGGGAGCTGTTTTTT. Translation gives CAIKLRTTGELFF.